This TCR beta chain appears in the sequencing data of a study of T cell responses to AZD1222 COVID-19 vaccine. General study points: Vaccine-associated CD4 TCRs ranged over spike, dominating at 160-218 and 743-854.

Libraries were prepared by immunoSEQ multiplex PCR; TCRdb keeps only in-frame clonotypes and omits some of them. Among 130,000 to 150,000 clones listed, roughly 89% were seen once. As concerns this clone: What it binds is not known.

CDR3 length: 15 amino acids. Germline CDR1 reads SGHTA; CDR2 reads FQGNSA. V lost 5 bases, J lost 5 bases, and 10 bases stayed unmatched. The gene calls are TRBV7-2 and TRBJ2-7; 9 bases line up with TRBD2. Specimen: peripheral blood, collected on day 0 of AZD1222 vaccination. The TCR sequence derives from an adult in good health. Here the CDR3 DNA reads TGTGCCAGCAGCACCATAGCGGGAGCAGTGCACGAGCAGTACTTC. Its translation is CASSTIAGAVHEQYF.